Sequencing of this T cell receptor beta chain was carried out in a study of T cell repertoires in cytomegalovirus infection. Via MiXCR, TCRdb re-called the reads, giving one row per CDR3 protein. Found here are about 360,000 distinct CDR3 sequences, about 35% of them singletons; the top ten hold approximately 15%. The germline V and J ends were trimmed by 3 bases and 5 bases, with 7 bases remaining between them. The CDR3 length is 13 residues. This clonotype was counted between two and nine times. Its antigen is unidentified. The sequenced sample was cultured PBMCs, obtained from culture after CMV antigen stimulation. The rearrangement links TRBV12-3 or TRBV12-4 to TRBJ2-2; D is unclear. The TCR was taken from a human donor in good health (CMV status not recorded). Some clones in this sample may be carry-over from other donors' samples. The CDR3 region is CASSFGTTGELFF. The CDR3 nucleotides are TGTGCCAGCAGTTTTGGTACGACCGGGGAGCTGTTTTTT.